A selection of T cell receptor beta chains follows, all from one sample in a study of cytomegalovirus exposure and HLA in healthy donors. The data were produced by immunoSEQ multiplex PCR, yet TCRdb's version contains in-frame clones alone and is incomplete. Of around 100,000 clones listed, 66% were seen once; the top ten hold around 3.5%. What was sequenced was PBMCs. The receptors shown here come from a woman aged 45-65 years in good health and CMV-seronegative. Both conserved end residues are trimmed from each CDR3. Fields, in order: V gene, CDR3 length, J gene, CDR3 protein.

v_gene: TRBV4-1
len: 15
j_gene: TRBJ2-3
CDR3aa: ASSLGLASLSTDTQY

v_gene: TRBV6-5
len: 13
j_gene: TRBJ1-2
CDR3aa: ASSSTGTGGGGYT

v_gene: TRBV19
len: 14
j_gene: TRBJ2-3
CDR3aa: ASSILTGLSTDTQY

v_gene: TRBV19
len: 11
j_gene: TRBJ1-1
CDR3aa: ATKQGLNTEAF

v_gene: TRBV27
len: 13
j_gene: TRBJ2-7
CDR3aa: ASTPGGQGPYEQY

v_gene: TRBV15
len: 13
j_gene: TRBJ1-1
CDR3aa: ATSTPGGLGTEAF

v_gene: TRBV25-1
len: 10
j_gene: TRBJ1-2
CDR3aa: ASNRGTNGYT

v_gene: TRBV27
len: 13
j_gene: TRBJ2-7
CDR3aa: ASSLGTSAIYEQY

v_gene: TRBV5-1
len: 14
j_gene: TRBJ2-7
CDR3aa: ASSLVKAGGPDEQY

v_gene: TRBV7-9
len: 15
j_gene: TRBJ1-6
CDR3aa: ASSDSRPGVYNSPLH

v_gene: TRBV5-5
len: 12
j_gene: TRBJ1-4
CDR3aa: ASSLESLREKLF

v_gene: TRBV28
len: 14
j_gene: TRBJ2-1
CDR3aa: ASSPPGLAGYNEQF

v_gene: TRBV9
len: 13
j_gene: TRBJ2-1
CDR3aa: ASSISGRASNEQF

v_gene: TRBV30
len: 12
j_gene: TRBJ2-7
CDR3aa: AWSPGTATYEQY

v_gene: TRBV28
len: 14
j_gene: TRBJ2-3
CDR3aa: ASSLDRDTRTDTQY

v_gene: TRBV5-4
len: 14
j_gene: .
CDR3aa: ASSKKETSGAYEQY